The T cell receptor (beta chain) described here comes from a study of shared clonotypes between healthy human individuals. On this clone: Its cognate antigen is unknown.

Study-wide points: Several donors held around 5% of naive CD4 clonotypes in common. Generation probabilities were higher for clonotypes shared across all four sorted-subset donors than for unshared ones.

The deep-level immunoSEQ assay was used. Some 30,000 T cell genomes, or roughly 200 ng DNA, went into the sorted-subset replicate PCRs. The data were produced by immunoSEQ multiplex PCR, yet TCRdb's version contains in-frame clones alone and is incomplete. The sample carries some 2.3 million clones, 85% to 95% recorded once. Trimming took 4 bases from V and 3 from J, leaving 13 bases between them. The CDR3 runs 14 residues. Germline-derived CDR1 and CDR2 are LNHDA and SQIVND (reference sequence). The sequence was obtained from a man aged 18 to 29 in good health. Some clones in this sample may be carry-over from other donors' samples. Sequencing used naive CD4+ T cells from PBMCs. Subset defined: CD45RA+ positively selected. The chain carries TRBV19 and TRBJ2-7, with D unresolved. The chain's CDR3 is CASSTAGYDYEQYF. The DNA of the CDR3 is TGTGCCAGTAGTACCGCCGGGTACGACTACGAGCAGTACTTC.